One sample yielded the 21 T cell receptor beta chains listed below, sequenced in a study of cytomegalovirus exposure and HLA in healthy donors. Using immunoSEQ multiplex PCR, the repertoire was profiled, and TCRdb retains in-frame clones only, with some absent. The data show some 90,000 clones, 96% seen once. The sequencing sample was made of PBMCs. Receptors were obtained from a man between 18 and 29 years old in good health and CMV-seronegative.

The rearrangement uses TRBV5-6 and TRBJ2-7; TRBD2 is a possible D gene (5 bases). Germline V gene data show CDR1 as SGHDT and CDR2 as YYEEEE. V shed 0 bases and J shed 3 bases, with 10 bases lying between them. There are 14 residues in the CDR3. The CDR3 DNA sequence: TGTGCCAGCAGCTTGGGAGGGAAATACTACGAGCAGTACGTC. As protein: CASSLGGKYYEQYV.

J is TRBJ2-3 and V is TRBV5-1, with 10 bases identical to TRBD2. Germline trimming cut 5 bases from V and 2 bases from J; bases unmatched to any gene: 8. Germline CDR1 reads SGHRS; CDR2 reads YFSETQ. There are 16 residues in the CDR3. The CDR3 here is CASSIGTSVDTDTQYF. The CDR3, as DNA: TGCGCCAGCAGTATTGGGACTAGCGTAGACACAGATACGCAGTATTTT.

This clone has just one count. The chain links TRBV19 to TRBJ1-2, with 7 nucleotides matching TRBD1. Germline CDR1 is LNHDA and CDR2 is SQIVND (reference sequence). V shed 5 bases and J 7 bases; nucleotides not matched to a gene: 13. The CDR3 length is 15 residues. The CDR3 DNA reads TGTGCCAGTAGTCCAACCGCCCCGACAGGGAGTGGCTACACCTTC. Residues: CASSPTAPTGSGYTF. The variable domain in full, completed from reference TRBV19 and TRBJ1-2, reads DGGITQSPKYLFRKEGQNVTLSCEQNLNHDAMYWYRQDPGQGLRLIYYSQIVNDFQKGDIAEGYSVSREKKESFPLTVTSAQKNPTAFYLCASSPTAPTGSGYTFGSGTRLTVV.

The chain uses TRBV7-2 and TRBJ1-5; possible D gene TRBD1, 6 bases. V shed 4 bases and J shed 0 bases, with 10 bases lying between them. CDR1 is SGHTA, CDR2 FQGNSA, per germline. The CDR3 covers 15 residues. CDR3 nucleotides: TGTGCCAGCAGCTGGGGGCATGGTAGCAATCAGCCCCAGCATTTT. As protein: CASSWGHGSNQPQHF.

The V and J genes are TRBV27 and TRBJ2-2, with D perhaps matching TRBD2 (5 bases). CDR1 MNHEY and CDR2 SMNVEV come from the germline V gene (reference sequence). With 5 bases removed from V and 4 bases from J, the gap between germline ends came to 11 bases. The CDR3 length is 14 residues. The CDR3 DNA reads as TGTGCCAGCAGTCCAATGAGCGGCACCGGGGAGCTGTTTTTT. Its protein is CASSPMSGTGELFF.

Comment on this clone: The junction differs from germline at one of its ends, possibly a read error. V is TRBV4-1 and J is TRBJ1-4, with TRBD1 as a possible D gene (5 bases). The CDR3 runs to 12 residues. Looked up from germline, CDR1 is MGHRA and CDR2 is YSYEKL. This CDR3 is CASSPLPGLVVF. The CDR3 nucleotides are TGCGCCAGCAGCCCCCTCCCGGGACTTGTAGTTTTT.

This chain connects TRBV11-2 to TRBJ2-7; tentatively, D is TRBD1 (5 bases). CDR1 and CDR2 (germline): SGHAT, FQNNGV. CDR3 length: 15 residues. The ends were cut back, 0 bases at V and 0 bases at J, with 9 bases in the middle. The CDR3 nucleotides read TGTGCCAGCAGCTTAGAATGGGGCGGCTCCTACGAGCAGTACGTC. It translates to CASSLEWGGSYEQYV.

The V and J genes are TRBV7-9 and TRBJ2-1; 8 bases align to TRBD2. The germline CDR1 and CDR2 sequences are SEHNR and FQNEAQ (reference sequence). Trimming cost V 4 bases and J 5 bases; bases outside gene matches: 10. This CDR3 spans 16 amino acids. As DNA, the CDR3 is TGTGCCAGCAGCTATTACGGACGGGGGGGAGACAATGAGCAGTTCTTC. It specifies CASSYYGRGGDNEQFF.

The chain links TRBV9 to TRBJ1-5; D is uncertain. V was cut by 2 bases and J by 6 bases, with 12 bases left in between. The V gene's germline CDR1 is SGDLS and CDR2 YYNGEE. The CDR3 runs to 14 residues. The CDR3 protein is CASSVEGGSQPQHF. In DNA, the CDR3 is TGTGCCAGCAGCGTCGAGGGAGGGTCTCAGCCCCAGCATTTT.

This chain joins TRBV5-4 and TRBJ2-3; tentative D call: TRBD2 (5 bases). Germline CDR1 is SGHNT and CDR2 is YYREEE (reference sequence). The CDR3 is 11 residues long. Between the trimmed V and J ends, which lost 6 bases and 5 bases, there was a span of 7 bases. CDR3 in amino acids: CASKAGDTQYF. The CDR3 DNA follows: TGTGCCAGCAAGGCGGGAGATACGCAGTATTTT. Full variable domain (rest looked up from reference TRBV5-4 and TRBJ2-3): ETGVTQSPTHLIKTRGQQVTLRCSSQSGHNTVSWYQQALGQGPQFIFQYYREEENGRGNFPPRFSGLQFPNYSSELNVNALELDDSALYLCASKAGDTQYFGPGTRLTVL.

This clone has a single count. This chain's CDR3 is CASSLKSGASYNEQFF. Written as DNA, the CDR3 is TGTGCCAGCAGCTTAAAGAGCGGGGCATCCTACAATGAGCAGTTCTTC. The rearrangement joins TRBV5-4 to TRBJ2-1; 7 nucleotides agree with TRBD2. The V gene end was trimmed by 2 bases and the J gene end by 1 base; junction bases not matched to a gene: 6. CDR1 is SGHNT, CDR2 YYREEE, per germline (reference sequence). The CDR3 sequence is 16 residues long. Full variable domain (rest looked up from reference TRBV5-4 and TRBJ2-1): ETGVTQSPTHLIKTRGQQVTLRCSSQSGHNTVSWYQQALGQGPQFIFQYYREEENGRGNFPPRFSGLQFPNYSSELNVNALELDDSALYLCASSLKSGASYNEQFFGPGTRLTVL.

The rearrangement joins TRBV7-2 to TRBJ1-5; D ambiguous. V was cut by 8 bases and J by 1 base, with 9 bases left in between. This CDR3 contains 13 residues. Germline V gene data show CDR1 as SGHTA and CDR2 as FQGNSA. This CDR3 is CASQRMSNQPQHF. The CDR3 DNA sequence: TGTGCCAGCCAGCGGATGAGCAATCAGCCCCAGCATTTT.

The chain has TRBV4-3 and TRBJ1-1; D unresolved. The CDR3 loop spans 12 amino acids. Germline loops: CDR1 LGHNA, CDR2 YSLEER. V was clipped by 4 bases and J by 6 bases, with 9 bases between them. Here the CDR3 reads CASSRGGAEAFF. The CDR3 DNA sequence: TGCGCCAGCAGCCGTGGCGGGGCTGAAGCTTTCTTT.

V gene TRBV28 combines with J gene TRBJ1-2; maybe TRBD1 (6 bases). V shed 5 bases and J shed 3 bases, with 13 bases lying between them. CDR1 and CDR2 from the germline V gene are MDHEN and SYDVKM. CDR3 length equals 14 residues. The CDR3 spells CASSPEGGYYGYTF. In DNA, the CDR3 is TGTGCCAGCAGTCCCGAGGGGGGGTACTATGGCTACACCTTC.

This rearrangement joins TRBV15 to TRBJ2-1; a possible D gene is TRBD1 (5 bases). V dropped 1 base and J dropped 14 bases, with 15 bases sitting between them. Germline CDR1 LNHNV, CDR2 YYDKDF (reference sequence). The CDR3 contains 13 residues. In DNA, the CDR3 is TGTGCCACCAGCAGAGTATATGGCAGGGAAAAGTTCTTC. Its translation: CATSRVYGREKFF.

A few counts support this clone. CDR3 protein: CASSSRGETQYF. DNA of the CDR3: TGTGCCAGCAGCTCCCGGGGGGAGACCCAGTACTTC. V is TRBV7-9 and J is TRBJ2-5, with a tentative D call TRBD2 (6 bases). The CDR3 runs to 12 residues. Trimming left V 4 bases short and J 5 bases short, with 8 bases between. Looked up from germline, CDR1 is SEHNR and CDR2 is FQNEAQ (reference sequence).

In this sample, this clone is medium-sized. The V call is TRBV2, the J call TRBJ1-1; 8 bases line up with TRBD1. Germline values: CDR1 SNHLY, CDR2 FYNNEI. Trimming took 7 bases from V and 5 from J; bases not matched to a gene: 9. The CDR3 sequence is 14 residues long. The CDR3 DNA reads TGTGCCAGCATTTCCGGACAGGGTCAGACTGAAGCTTTCTTT. As protein: CASISGQGQTEAFF.

This chain uses TRBV27 with TRBJ1-2, with D tentatively TRBD1 (6 bases). Trimming cost V 7 bases and J 2 bases, with 14 bases left between them. Germline CDR1 MNHEY, CDR2 SMNVEV (reference sequence). This CDR3 is 14 amino acids long. CDR3 coding DNA: TGTGCCAGCACCACCTCGACAGGAAACTATGGCTACACCTTC. Protein sequence: CASTTSTGNYGYTF.

The chain employs TRBV4-1 and TRBJ2-1, with 11 bases that match TRBD2. Trimming removed 4 bases from V and 2 bases from J; junction bases left unmatched: 7. CDR1 and CDR2 from the germline V gene are MGHRA and YSYEKL. This CDR3 spans 17 amino acids. CDR3 amino acids: CASSRTSGSQTYNEQFF. The CDR3 nucleotides are TGCGCCAGCAGCCGCACTAGCGGGAGTCAAACCTACAATGAGCAGTTCTTC.

This chain uses TRBV5-4 with TRBJ2-2; a weak D match, TRBD2 (5 bases). Trimming shortened V by 0 bases and J by 5 bases, and 17 bases separated the two germline ends. This CDR3 has 17 amino acids. Germline V gives CDR1 SGHNT, CDR2 YYREEE (reference sequence). The CDR3 here is CASSLAGRMLQTGELFF. CDR3 nucleotide sequence: TGTGCCAGCAGCTTGGCTGGGAGAATGCTACAAACCGGGGAGCTGTTTTTT.

The chain uses TRBV7-9 and TRBJ2-1, with D possibly TRBD2 on 6 matching bases. The germline V and J ends were trimmed by 4 bases and 0 bases, with 13 bases remaining between them. The germline gives CDR1 SEHNR, CDR2 FQNEAQ (reference sequence). This CDR3 region has 16 residues. The DNA of the CDR3 is TGTGCCAGCAGCTCCTATAGCGGAAGCTCCTACAATGAGCAGTTCTTC. Amino acid sequence: CASSSYSGSSYNEQFF.